The T cell receptor (beta chain) described here comes from a study of T cells in Graves' hyperthyroidism and ophthalmopathy. This clonotype occurred a few times. V was trimmed by 2 bases and J by 8 bases, leaving 18 bases between them. The CDR3 has 16 amino acids. Germline assignment: CDR1 MNHEY and CDR2 SVGAGI. TCR beta CDR3 regions were amplified from RNA. The HTBI primer set served for first-round RT-PCR of the TCR CDR3. Using its own MiXCR run on the multiplex PCR reads, TCRdb lists one record per CDR3 protein. This sample has around 360,000 distinct CDR3 sequences, with 13% to 15% found just once.

The specimen was blood. The TCR was taken from a woman aged 55-69 years with Graves' ophthalmopathy. The chain links TRBV6-5 to TRBJ1-4, with D possibly being TRBD1 (6 bases). CDR3 amino acids: CASSYIGGAVGEKLFF. The CDR3 region has the DNA TGTGCCAGCAGTTACATCGGGGGCGCGGTGGGGGAAAAACTGTTTTTT.